The present T cell receptor (beta chain) was sequenced within a study of CD8 T cells in ankylosing spondylitis. General observations from the study: Ankylosing spondylitis blood seemed to carry a telltale TCR beta motif made of seven or eight highly homologous variants.

TCRdb reanalysed the 5' RACE reads using MiXCR and keeps one entry per CDR3 protein. This table holds 500,000 to 550,000 distinct CDR3 sequences, approximately 12% found once. The CDR3 is 16 residues long. Trimming took off 4 bases at V and 0 bases at J, with 14 bases between the two ends. Per the germline V gene, CDR1 is SGDLS and CDR2 is YYNGEE. This clonotype was recorded many times. Its antigen remains unidentified. The chain combines TRBV9 with TRBJ1-3, with a possible D match to TRBD1 (6 bases). The sample consisted of blood, either unsorted or a sorted T cell fraction (not recorded which). The origin of this receptor is a male donor with ankylosing spondylitis. Written as DNA, the CDR3 is TGTGCCAGCAGCTCGGGAGGGGGAATCTCTGGAAACACCATATATTTT. As protein: CASSSGGGISGNTIYF.